Below, one TCR beta chain is given with its context. V was clipped by 2 bases and J by 0 bases, with 10 bases between them. Germline lookup yields CDR1 SEHNR and CDR2 FQNEAQ (reference sequence). This CDR3 has 15 amino acids. This sample stems from a study of blood T cell repertoires in COVID-19. Study in general: The samples span acute and convalescent COVID-19 from the United States, Italy and Spain. Sources were T cells, B-cell-depleted T cells, or PBMCs; the material itself was cDNA or gDNA.

In the source study's methods: Reference gene primer amplification gave nucleated cell count estimates. TCRdb's copy holds only in-frame clones and misses some; the assay was immunoSEQ multiplex PCR. Clonal size and the V and J genes are those of that table, whereas D and trimming came from the DNA. The table lists tens of thousands of clones, approximately 89% of them singletons. The sample consisted of peripheral blood. The rearrangement uses TRBV7-9 and TRBJ1-2; D gene uncertain. The source of this sequence is a human donor with acute or convalescent COVID-19. The donor label of this sample is uncertain. The CDR3 nucleotides read TGTGCCAGCAGCTTACACCTGGCGGCTAACTATGGCTACACCTTC. The encoded protein is CASSLHLAANYGYTF.